Sequencing of this TCR beta chain was carried out in a study of chemoradiotherapy in HPV16-positive cancers. Repeated repertoire sampling spanned the course of chemoradiotherapy. Worth noting for this clone: What it binds is unknown.

Study-wide results and limits: During treatment, candidate HPV-specific clones and E7-related motifs expanded in tumor.

Trimming cost V 3 bases and J 7 bases, with 19 bases left between them. The CDR3 is 15 residues long. CDR1 is SGHTA, CDR2 FQGNSA, per germline. Produced via immunoSEQ multiplex PCR; TCRdb's table is partial and in-frame only. The sample consists of a few thousand clones, approximately 80% of them appearing once. V gene TRBV7-2 combines with J gene TRBJ2-7; maybe TRBD1 (6 bases). The sequence was obtained from a human donor with HPV-associated anogenital cancer. The sequences come from tumor tissue, collected from a patient who underwent chemoradiotherapy. CDR3 loop: CASSFGQPLRGEQYF. The CDR3 bases are TGTGCCAGCAGCTTTGGACAGCCCCTGAGGGGGGAGCAGTACTTC.